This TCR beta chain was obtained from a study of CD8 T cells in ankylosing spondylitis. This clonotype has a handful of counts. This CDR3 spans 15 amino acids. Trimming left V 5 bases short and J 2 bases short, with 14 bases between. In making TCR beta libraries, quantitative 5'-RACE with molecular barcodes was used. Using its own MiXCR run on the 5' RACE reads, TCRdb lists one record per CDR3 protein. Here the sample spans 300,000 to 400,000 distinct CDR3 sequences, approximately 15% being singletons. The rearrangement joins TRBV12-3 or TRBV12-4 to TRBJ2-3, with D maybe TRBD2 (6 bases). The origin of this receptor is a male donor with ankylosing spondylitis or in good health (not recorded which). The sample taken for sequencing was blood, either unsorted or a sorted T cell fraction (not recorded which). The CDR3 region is CASSPPGSPTDTQYF. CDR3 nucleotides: TGTGCCAGCAGTCCGCCCGGGAGTCCCACAGATACGCAGTATTTT.